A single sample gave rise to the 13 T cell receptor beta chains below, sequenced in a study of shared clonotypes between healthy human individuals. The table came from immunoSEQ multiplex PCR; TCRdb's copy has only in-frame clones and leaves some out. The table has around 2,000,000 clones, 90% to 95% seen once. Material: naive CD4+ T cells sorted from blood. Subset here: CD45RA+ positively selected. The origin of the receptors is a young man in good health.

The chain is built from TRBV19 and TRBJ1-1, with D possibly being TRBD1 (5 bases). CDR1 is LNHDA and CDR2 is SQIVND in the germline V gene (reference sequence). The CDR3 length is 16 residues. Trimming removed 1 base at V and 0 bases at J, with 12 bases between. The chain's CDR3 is CASSIAARVMNTEAFF. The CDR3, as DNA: TGTGCCAGTAGTATAGCTGCCAGGGTCATGAACACTGAAGCTTTCTTT.

CDR3 nucleotide sequence: TGTGCCAGCCGGGGAATTTTAAGCACAGATACGCAGTATTTT. Its protein is CASRGILSTDTQYF. The chain recombines TRBV7-9 with TRBJ2-3; TRBD2 might be the D (5 bases). The CDR3 length is 14 residues. V shed 8 bases and J shed 0 bases, with 12 bases lying between them. Germline CDR1 is SEHNR and CDR2 is FQNEAQ (reference sequence).

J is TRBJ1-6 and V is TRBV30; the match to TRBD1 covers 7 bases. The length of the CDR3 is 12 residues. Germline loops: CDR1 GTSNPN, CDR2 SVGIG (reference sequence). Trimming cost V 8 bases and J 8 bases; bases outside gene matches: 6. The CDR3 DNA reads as TGTGCCGGCGACAGGGTAGATTCACCCCTCCACTTT. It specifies CAGDRVDSPLHF.

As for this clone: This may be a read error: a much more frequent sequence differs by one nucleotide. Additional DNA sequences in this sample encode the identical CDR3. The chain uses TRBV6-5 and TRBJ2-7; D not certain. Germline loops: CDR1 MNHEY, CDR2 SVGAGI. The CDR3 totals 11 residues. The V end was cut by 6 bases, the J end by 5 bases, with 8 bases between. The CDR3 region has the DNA TGTGCCAGCAGCCGCGGCAACGAGCAGTACTTC. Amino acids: CASSRGNEQYF.

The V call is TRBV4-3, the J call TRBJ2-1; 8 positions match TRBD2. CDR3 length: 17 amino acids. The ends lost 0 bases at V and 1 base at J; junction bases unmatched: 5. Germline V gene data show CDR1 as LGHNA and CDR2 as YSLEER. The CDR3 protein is CASSQEWTSRSYNEQFF. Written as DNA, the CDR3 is TGCGCCAGCAGCCAAGAGTGGACTAGCAGATCCTACAATGAGCAGTTCTTC.

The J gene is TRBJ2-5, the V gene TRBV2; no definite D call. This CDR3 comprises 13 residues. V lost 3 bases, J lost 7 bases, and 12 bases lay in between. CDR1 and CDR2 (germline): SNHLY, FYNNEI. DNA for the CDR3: TGTGCCAGCAGTGATCTGCAAGGTGGGACCCAGTACTTC. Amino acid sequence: CASSDLQGGTQYF.

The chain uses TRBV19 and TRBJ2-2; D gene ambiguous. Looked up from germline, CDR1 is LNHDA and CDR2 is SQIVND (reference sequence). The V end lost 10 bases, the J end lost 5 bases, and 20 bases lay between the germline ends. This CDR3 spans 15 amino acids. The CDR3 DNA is TGTGCCACCTCAAAGGTCAGCACTGGGACCGGGGAGCTGTTTTTT. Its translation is CATSKVSTGTGELFF.

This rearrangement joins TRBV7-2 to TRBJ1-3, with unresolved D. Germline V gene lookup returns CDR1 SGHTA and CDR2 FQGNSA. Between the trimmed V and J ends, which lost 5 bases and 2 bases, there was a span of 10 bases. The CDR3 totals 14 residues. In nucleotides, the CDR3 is TGTGCCAGCAGCCGTTCGTGGGCTGGAAACACCATATATTTT. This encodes CASSRSWAGNTIYF.

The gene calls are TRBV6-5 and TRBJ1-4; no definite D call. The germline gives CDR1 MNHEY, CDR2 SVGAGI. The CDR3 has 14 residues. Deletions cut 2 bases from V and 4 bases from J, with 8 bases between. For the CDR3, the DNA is TGTGCCAGCAGTTACGAGGCGAGTAATGAAAAACTGTTTTTT. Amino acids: CASSYEASNEKLFF.

CDR3 in amino acids: CASLPGTGTYNEQFF. The CDR3 bases are TGTGCCAGCCTTCCCGGGACAGGTACCTACAATGAGCAGTTCTTC. The V and J genes are TRBV2 and TRBJ2-1; TRBD1 agrees at 8 bases. V was clipped by 8 bases and J by 2 bases; unmatched bases: 8. The germline V gene has CDR1 SNHLY and CDR2 FYNNEI. This CDR3 has 15 residues.

CDR3 bases: TGTGCCAGTAGTAGAGACAGTCCTTCTGGAAACACCATATATTTT. This translates into CASSRDSPSGNTIYF. The chain has TRBV19 and TRBJ1-3, with D possibly being TRBD1 (5 bases). The CDR3 covers 15 residues. The germline V gene has CDR1 LNHDA and CDR2 SQIVND (reference sequence). The V and J ends lost 4 bases and 1 base respectively, with 11 bases between them.

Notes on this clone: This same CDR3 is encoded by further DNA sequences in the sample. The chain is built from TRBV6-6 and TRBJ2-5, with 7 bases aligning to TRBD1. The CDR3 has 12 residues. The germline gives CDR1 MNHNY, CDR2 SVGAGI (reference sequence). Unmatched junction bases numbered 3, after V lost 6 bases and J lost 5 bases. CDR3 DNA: TGTGCCAGCAGCCCAGGGGGTGAGACCCAGTACTTC. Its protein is CASSPGGETQYF.

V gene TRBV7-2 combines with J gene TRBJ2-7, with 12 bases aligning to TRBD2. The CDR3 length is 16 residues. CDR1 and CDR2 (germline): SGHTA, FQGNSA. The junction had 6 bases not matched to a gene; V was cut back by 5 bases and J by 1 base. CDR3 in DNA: TGTGCCAGCAGCCCGCGGACTAGCGGGGCTTCCTACGAGCAGTACTTC. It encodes CASSPRTSGASYEQYF.